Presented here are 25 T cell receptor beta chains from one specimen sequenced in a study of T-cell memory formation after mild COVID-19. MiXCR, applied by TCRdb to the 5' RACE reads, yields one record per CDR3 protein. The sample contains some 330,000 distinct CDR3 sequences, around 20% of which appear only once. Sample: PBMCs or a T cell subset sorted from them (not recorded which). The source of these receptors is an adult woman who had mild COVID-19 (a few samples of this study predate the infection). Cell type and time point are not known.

CDR3 nucleotides: TGTGCCAGCAGAGCCGGGACAGGGATGAACACCGGGGAGCTGTTTTTT. This gives the protein CASRAGTGMNTGELFF. This chain uses TRBV12-3 or TRBV12-4 with TRBJ2-2; 9 bases fit TRBD1. V gave up 6 bases and J gave up 1 base; unmatched junction bases: 6. This CDR3 has 16 residues.

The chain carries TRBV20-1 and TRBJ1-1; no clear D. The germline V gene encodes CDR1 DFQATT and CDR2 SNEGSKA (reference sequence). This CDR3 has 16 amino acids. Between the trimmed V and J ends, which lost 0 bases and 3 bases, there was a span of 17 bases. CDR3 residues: CSARDLGRLRDTEAFF. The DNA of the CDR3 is TGCAGTGCTAGAGATTTGGGCAGACTTAGAGACACTGAAGCTTTCTTT.

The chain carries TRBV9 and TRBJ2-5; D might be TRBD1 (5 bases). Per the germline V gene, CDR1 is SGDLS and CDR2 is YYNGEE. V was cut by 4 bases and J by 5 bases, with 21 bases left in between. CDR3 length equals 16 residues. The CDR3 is CASSPSDMGLVETQYF. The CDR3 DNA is TGTGCCAGCAGCCCATCGGACATGGGCTTAGTGGAGACCCAGTACTTC.

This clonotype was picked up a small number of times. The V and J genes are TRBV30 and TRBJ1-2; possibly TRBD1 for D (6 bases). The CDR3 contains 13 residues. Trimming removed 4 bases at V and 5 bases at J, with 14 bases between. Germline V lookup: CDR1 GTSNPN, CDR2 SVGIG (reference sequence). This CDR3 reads CAWKDRWGYGYTF. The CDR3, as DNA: TGTGCCTGGAAGGACAGATGGGGTTATGGCTACACCTTC.

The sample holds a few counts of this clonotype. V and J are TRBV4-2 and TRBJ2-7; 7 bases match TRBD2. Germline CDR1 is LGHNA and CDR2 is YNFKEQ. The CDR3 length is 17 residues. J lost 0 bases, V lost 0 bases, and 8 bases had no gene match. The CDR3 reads CASSQDAAGDLSYEQYF. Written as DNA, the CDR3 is TGTGCCAGCAGCCAAGATGCTGCGGGAGACCTCTCCTACGAGCAGTACTTC.

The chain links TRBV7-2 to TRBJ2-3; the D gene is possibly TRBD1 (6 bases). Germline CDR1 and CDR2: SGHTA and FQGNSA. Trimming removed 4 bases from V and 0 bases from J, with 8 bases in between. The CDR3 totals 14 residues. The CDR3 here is CASSWTVSTDTQYF. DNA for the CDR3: TGTGCCAGCAGCTGGACAGTGAGCACAGATACGCAGTATTTT.

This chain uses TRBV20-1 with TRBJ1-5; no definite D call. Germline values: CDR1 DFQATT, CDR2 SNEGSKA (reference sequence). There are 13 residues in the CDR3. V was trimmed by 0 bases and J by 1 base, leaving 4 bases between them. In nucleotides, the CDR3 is TGCAGTGCTAGAGACGCGAGCAATCAGCCCCAGCATTTT. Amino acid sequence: CSARDASNQPQHF.

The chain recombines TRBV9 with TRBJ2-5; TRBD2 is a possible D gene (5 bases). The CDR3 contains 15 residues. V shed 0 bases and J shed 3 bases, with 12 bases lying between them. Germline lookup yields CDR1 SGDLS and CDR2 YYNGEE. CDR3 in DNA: TGTGCCAGCAGCGTAGGGCCGGGGAAAGAAGAGACCCAGTACTTC. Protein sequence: CASSVGPGKEETQYF.

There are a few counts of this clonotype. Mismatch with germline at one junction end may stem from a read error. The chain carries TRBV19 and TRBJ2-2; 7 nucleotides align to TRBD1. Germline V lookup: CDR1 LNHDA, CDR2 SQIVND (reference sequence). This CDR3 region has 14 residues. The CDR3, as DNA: TGTGCCAGTAGGATAGGAGGACAGGTCGGGGAGCTGTTTTTT. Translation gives CASRIGGQVGELFF.

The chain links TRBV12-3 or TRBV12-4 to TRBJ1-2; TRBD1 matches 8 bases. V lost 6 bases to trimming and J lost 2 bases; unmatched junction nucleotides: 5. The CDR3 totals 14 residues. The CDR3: CASRPDRANYGYTF. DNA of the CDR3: TGTGCCAGCAGGCCGGACAGGGCCAACTATGGCTACACCTTC.

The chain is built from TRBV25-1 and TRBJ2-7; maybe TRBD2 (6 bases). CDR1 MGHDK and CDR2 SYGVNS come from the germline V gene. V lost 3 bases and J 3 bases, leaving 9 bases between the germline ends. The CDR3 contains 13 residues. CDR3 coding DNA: TGTGCCAGCAGTGAGGCTAGCGACTACGAGCAGTACTTC. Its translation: CASSEASDYEQYF.

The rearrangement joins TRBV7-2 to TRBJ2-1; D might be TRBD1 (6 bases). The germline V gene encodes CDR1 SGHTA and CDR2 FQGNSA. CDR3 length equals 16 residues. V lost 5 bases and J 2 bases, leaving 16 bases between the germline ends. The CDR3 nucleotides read TGTGCCAGCAGCACCGGTCAGGGGCGGACCTACAATGAGCAGTTCTTC. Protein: CASSTGQGRTYNEQFF.

CDR3 bases: TGCAGCGTTGAAACCGGCCGAGGATACGAGCAGTACTTC. This sequence encodes CSVETGRGYEQYF. The chain couples TRBV29-1 to TRBJ2-7; D unclear. CDR1 is SQVTM, CDR2 ANQGSEA, per germline. The V gene lost 2 bases and the J gene lost 4 bases, with 12 bases spanning the gap. The CDR3 totals 13 residues.

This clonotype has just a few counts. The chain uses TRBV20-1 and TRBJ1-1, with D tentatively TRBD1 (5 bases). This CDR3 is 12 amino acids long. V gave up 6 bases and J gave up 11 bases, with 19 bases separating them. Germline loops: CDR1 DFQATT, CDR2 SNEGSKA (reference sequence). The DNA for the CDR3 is TGCAGTGCCAAAGGGGCAGCCAGATTCGCTTTCTTT. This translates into CSAKGAARFAFF.

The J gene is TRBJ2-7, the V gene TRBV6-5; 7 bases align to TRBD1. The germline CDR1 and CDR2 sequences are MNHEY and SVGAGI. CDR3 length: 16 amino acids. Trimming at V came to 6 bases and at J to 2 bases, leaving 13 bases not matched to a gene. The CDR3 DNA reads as TGTGCCAGCAGATCGCGGTCGCAGGGGGTTCCCTACGAGCAGTACTTC. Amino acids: CASRSRSQGVPYEQYF.

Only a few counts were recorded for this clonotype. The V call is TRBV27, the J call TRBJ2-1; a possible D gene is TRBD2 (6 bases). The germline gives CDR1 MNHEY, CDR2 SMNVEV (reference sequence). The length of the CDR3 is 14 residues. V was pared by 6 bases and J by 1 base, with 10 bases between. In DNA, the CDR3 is TGTGCCAGCAGGGGCGGACTATCCTACAATGAGCAGTTCTTC. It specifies CASRGGLSYNEQFF.

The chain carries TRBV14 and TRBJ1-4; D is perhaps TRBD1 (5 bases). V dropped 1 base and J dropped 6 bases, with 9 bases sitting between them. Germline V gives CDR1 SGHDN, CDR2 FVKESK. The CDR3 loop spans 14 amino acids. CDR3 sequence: CASSQAGLDEKLFF. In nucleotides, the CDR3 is TGTGCCAGCAGCCAAGCAGGGTTGGATGAAAAACTGTTTTTT.

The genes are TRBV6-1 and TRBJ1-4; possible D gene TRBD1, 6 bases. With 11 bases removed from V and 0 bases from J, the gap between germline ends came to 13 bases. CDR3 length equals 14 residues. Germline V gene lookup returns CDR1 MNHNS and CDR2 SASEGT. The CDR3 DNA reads TGTGCCGGACGTAGGGGGGCAACTAATGAAAAACTGTTTTTT. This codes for CAGRRGATNEKLFF.

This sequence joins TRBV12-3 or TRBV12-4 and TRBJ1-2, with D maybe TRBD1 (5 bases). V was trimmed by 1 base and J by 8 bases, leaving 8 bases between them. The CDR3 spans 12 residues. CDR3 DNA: TGTGCCAGCAGTTTAGAGTGGGGCGGCTACACCTTC. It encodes CASSLEWGGYTF.

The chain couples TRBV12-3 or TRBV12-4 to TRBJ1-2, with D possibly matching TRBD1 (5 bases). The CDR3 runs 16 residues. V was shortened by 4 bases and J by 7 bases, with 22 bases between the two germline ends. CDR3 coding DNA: TGTGCCAGCAGTTATGACGCGCTAGGGGAGGTGGTTGGCTACACCTTC. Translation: CASSYDALGEVVGYTF.

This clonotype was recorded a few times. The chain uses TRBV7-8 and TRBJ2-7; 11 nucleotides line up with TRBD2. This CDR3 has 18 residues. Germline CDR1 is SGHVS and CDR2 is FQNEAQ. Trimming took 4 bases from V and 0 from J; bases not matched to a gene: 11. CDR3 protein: CASSWSGTSGSSSYEQYF. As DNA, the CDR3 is TGTGCCAGCAGCTGGTCCGGGACTAGCGGATCGAGCTCCTACGAGCAGTACTTC.

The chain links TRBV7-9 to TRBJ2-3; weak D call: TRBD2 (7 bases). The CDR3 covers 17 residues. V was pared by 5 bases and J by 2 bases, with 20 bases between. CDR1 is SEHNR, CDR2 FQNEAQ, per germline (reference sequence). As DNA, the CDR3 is TGTGCCAGCAGCCGGCAGGGAGGGGGACTATACACAGATACGCAGTATTTT. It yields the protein CASSRQGGGLYTDTQYF.

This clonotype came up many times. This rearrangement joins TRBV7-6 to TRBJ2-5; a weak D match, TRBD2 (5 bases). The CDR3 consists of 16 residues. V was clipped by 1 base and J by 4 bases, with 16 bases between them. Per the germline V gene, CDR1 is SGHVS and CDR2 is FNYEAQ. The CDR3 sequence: CASSLVSSRRGETQYF. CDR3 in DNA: TGTGCCAGCAGCTTAGTGTCTAGCAGACGGGGAGAGACCCAGTACTTC.

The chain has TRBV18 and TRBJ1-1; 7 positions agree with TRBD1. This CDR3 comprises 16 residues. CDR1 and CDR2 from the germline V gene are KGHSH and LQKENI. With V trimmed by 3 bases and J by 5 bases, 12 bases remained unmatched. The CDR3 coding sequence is TGTGCCAGCTCACCCCAGGGGGGCGCCGGACAAACTGAAGCTTTCTTT. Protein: CASSPQGGAGQTEAFF. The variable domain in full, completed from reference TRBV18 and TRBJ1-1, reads NAGVMQNPRHLVRRRGQEARLRCSPMKGHSHVYWYRQLPEEGLKFMVYLQKENIIDESGMPKERFSAEFPKEGPSILRIQQVVRGDSAAYFCASSPQGGAGQTEAFFGQGTRLTVV.

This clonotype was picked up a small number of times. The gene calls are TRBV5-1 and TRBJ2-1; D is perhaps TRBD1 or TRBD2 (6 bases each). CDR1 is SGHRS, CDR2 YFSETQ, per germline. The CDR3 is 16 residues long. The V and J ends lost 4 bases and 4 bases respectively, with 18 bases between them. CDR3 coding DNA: TGCGCCAGCAGCCCCGACGGAGGGGGGCTATACAATGAGCAGTTCTTC. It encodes CASSPDGGGLYNEQFF.